What follows are 16 T cell receptor beta chains derived from one specimen sequenced in a study of monozygotic twins with cystic fibrosis. Libraries were prepared by immunoSEQ multiplex PCR; TCRdb keeps only in-frame clonotypes and omits some of them. The sample yields 7,100 or so clones, 90% to 95% seen once. Source material: blood. Every receptor here comes from a boy aged 2 to 10 with cystic fibrosis.

The J gene is TRBJ2-5, the V gene TRBV27; 13 bases align to TRBD2. The CDR3 is made up of 18 amino acids. Germline CDR1 is MNHEY and CDR2 is SMNVEV (reference sequence). After removal of 4 bases from V and 0 bases from J, the junction contained 8 bases not matched to a gene. This CDR3 reads CASSSPGLAGLYQETQYF. CDR3 nucleotides: TGTGCCAGCAGTTCCCCGGGACTAGCGGGGCTGTACCAAGAGACCCAGTACTTC.

V gene TRBV4-2 combines with J gene TRBJ1-1; D unclear. This CDR3 contains 13 residues. Germline CDR1 is LGHNA and CDR2 is YNFKEQ. V lost 4 bases to trimming and J lost 1 base, with 7 bases between them. CDR3 protein: CASSLEGNTEAFF. CDR3 nucleotide sequence: TGTGCCAGCAGCCTCGAGGGGAACACTGAAGCTTTCTTT.

This rearrangement joins TRBV18 to TRBJ1-4; no clear D. Germline V gives CDR1 KGHSH, CDR2 LQKENI. The CDR3 loop spans 15 amino acids. The germline V and J ends were trimmed by 3 bases and 5 bases, with 13 bases remaining between them. The CDR3 spells CASSPQTVENEKLFF. The DNA of the CDR3 is TGTGCCAGCTCACCGCAAACAGTGGAAAATGAAAAACTGTTTTTT. Supplemented by reference TRBV18 and TRBJ1-4, the full variable domain reads NAGVMQNPRHLVRRRGQEARLRCSPMKGHSHVYWYRQLPEEGLKFMVYLQKENIIDESGMPKERFSAEFPKEGPSILRIQQVVRGDSAAYFCASSPQTVENEKLFFGSGTQLSVL.

The rearrangement links TRBV5-1 to TRBJ1-3; TRBD1 might be the D (6 bases). The length of the CDR3 is 16 residues. Trimming removed 4 bases at V and 0 bases at J, with 14 bases between. The germline gives CDR1 SGHRS, CDR2 YFSETQ. The CDR3 DNA reads as TGCGCCAGCAGCCCCGGACAGCCTAGCTCTGGAAACACCATATATTTT. Protein product: CASSPGQPSSGNTIYF.

The gene calls are TRBV5-6 and TRBJ1-1; D uncertain. CDR3 length equals 17 residues. Trimming took off 7 bases at V and 0 bases at J, with 22 bases between the two ends. Germline V gives CDR1 SGHDT, CDR2 YYEEEE. Here the CDR3 reads CASLSITASTLNTEAFF. The CDR3 DNA reads as TGTGCCAGCCTTAGTATCACGGCATCAACTTTGAACACTGAAGCTTTCTTT.

The CDR3 spells CASSSRGSHTDTQYF. Here the CDR3 DNA reads TGTGCCAGTAGTTCGCGGGGGTCACACACAGATACGCAGTATTTT. The chain links TRBV19 to TRBJ2-3, with 7 bases aligning to TRBD2. The CDR3 consists of 15 residues. Losses at the gene ends were 5 bases for V and 2 bases for J; bases not matched to a gene: 7. The germline CDR1 and CDR2 sequences are LNHDA and SQIVND (reference sequence).

This sequence joins TRBV2 and TRBJ1-6; unclear D gene. Trimming pared 6 bases from V and 0 bases from J, leaving 21 bases between. From germline, CDR1 is SNHLY and CDR2 FYNNEI. This CDR3 region has 19 residues. The CDR3 spells CASRLTVREQSSYNSPLHF. The CDR3 DNA follows: TGTGCCAGCAGGCTTACAGTGCGAGAACAAAGCTCCTATAATTCACCCCTCCACTTT.

This chain joins TRBV2 and TRBJ2-3; possible D gene TRBD1, 5 bases. The germline V gene has CDR1 SNHLY and CDR2 FYNNEI. The germline V and J ends were trimmed by 0 bases and 2 bases, with 6 bases remaining between them. The CDR3 is 14 amino acids. The CDR3 reads CASSEAGATDTQYF. The CDR3 DNA follows: TGTGCCAGCAGTGAAGCAGGGGCCACAGATACGCAGTATTTT.

The V call is TRBV5-1, the J call TRBJ2-3; 12 bases align to TRBD1. The length of the CDR3 is 16 residues. Germline V gene data show CDR1 as SGHRS and CDR2 as YFSETQ. After removal of 4 bases from V and 6 bases from J, the junction contained 9 bases not matched to a gene. Here the CDR3 reads CASSLGGDRGLDTQYF. The CDR3 region has the DNA TGCGCCAGCAGCCTCGGTGGGGACAGGGGGCTGGATACGCAGTATTTT.

This chain links TRBV7-2 with TRBJ2-3, with D tentatively TRBD1 or TRBD2 (5 bases each). V was clipped by 6 bases and J by 10 bases, with 23 bases between them. Germline V gene sequence: CDR1 SGHTA, CDR2 FQGNSA. This CDR3 spans 15 amino acids. The CDR3 nucleotides read TGTGCCAGCAGGGATTCCGGGACCCCCCGCTCGGCGCAGTATTTT. As protein: CASRDSGTPRSAQYF. Full variable domain (outside the CDR3, taken from reference TRBV7-2 and TRBJ2-3): GAGVSQSPSNKVTEKGKDVELRCDPISGHTALYWYRQSLGQGLEFLIYFQGNSAPDKSGLPSDRFSAERTGGSVSTLTIQRTQQEDSAVYLCASRDSGTPRSAQYFGPGTRLTVL.

The chain carries TRBV7-8 and TRBJ2-3; 10 positions agree with TRBD2. The junction had 5 bases not matched to a gene; V was cut back by 0 bases and J by 2 bases. The CDR3 is 17 residues long. CDR1 is SGHVS, CDR2 FQNEAQ, per germline. The CDR3 sequence is CASSLATGTSDTDTQYF. The CDR3 bases are TGTGCCAGCAGCTTAGCGACCGGGACTAGCGACACAGATACGCAGTATTTT. The full variable domain, completed using reference TRBV7-8 and TRBJ2-3, is GAGVSQSPRYKVAKRGQDVALRCDPISGHVSLFWYQQALGQGPEFLTYFQNEAQLDKSGLPSDRFFAERPEGSVSTLKIQRTQQEDSAVYLCASSLATGTSDTDTQYFGPGTRLTVL.

The chain combines TRBV7-9 with TRBJ2-5; D is possibly TRBD2 (7 bases). Trimming cost V 3 bases and J 4 bases, with 15 bases left between them. Germline values: CDR1 SEHNR, CDR2 FQNEAQ (reference sequence). The CDR3 runs to 15 residues. The CDR3 sequence: CASSFGGGAAETQYF. The CDR3 DNA follows: TGTGCCAGCAGCTTCGGAGGGGGGGCCGCAGAGACCCAGTACTTC.

This clone has a single count. This sequence joins TRBV14 and TRBJ2-1; 8 bases fit TRBD2. The length of the CDR3 is 15 residues. Germline V gene data show CDR1 as SGHDN and CDR2 as FVKESK. V dropped 1 base and J dropped 4; count of bases not matched to a gene: 3. As DNA, the CDR3 is TGTGCCAGCAGCCAAGGTAGCGGGGTGTACAATGAGCAGTTCTTC. This gives the protein CASSQGSGVYNEQFF.

The chain employs TRBV6-1 and TRBJ1-6; 8 positions match TRBD1. V was clipped by 4 bases and J by 7 bases; unmatched bases: 3. CDR3 length equals 14 residues. Germline values: CDR1 MNHNS, CDR2 SASEGT. The CDR3 coding sequence is TGTGCCAGCAGTGGGGGACAGGAGAATTCACCCCTCCACTTT. Protein: CASSGGQENSPLHF.

The chain carries TRBV19 and TRBJ1-5; possible D gene TRBD1, 5 bases. The germline V and J ends were trimmed by 0 bases and 5 bases, with 11 bases remaining between them. CDR3 size: 15 residues. The germline CDR1 and CDR2 sequences are LNHDA and SQIVND (reference sequence). CDR3: CASSIDGGKYQPQHF. As DNA, the CDR3 is TGTGCCAGTAGTATAGACGGGGGGAAGTATCAGCCCCAGCATTTT.

This chain uses TRBV7-9 with TRBJ2-1, with 10 positions matching TRBD1. V was clipped by 6 bases and J by 5 bases; unmatched bases: 7. Germline V gene lookup returns CDR1 SEHNR and CDR2 FQNEAQ (reference sequence). This CDR3 comprises 15 residues. The CDR3 loop reads CASRETGGIDNEQFF. As DNA, the CDR3 is TGTGCCAGCAGAGAGACAGGGGGCATAGACAATGAGCAGTTCTTC.